This entry lists 19 T cell receptor beta chains sequenced from one sample in a study of blood T cells in healthy people across ages. A second roughly 6 to 12 cycle PCR used barcoded and J-beta primers. Via MiXCR, TCRdb re-called the 5' RACE reads, giving one row per CDR3 protein. The repertoire consists of about 1.8 million distinct CDR3 sequences, with approximately 50% occurring once and the leading ten covering roughly 2.1%. The specimen was blood. All receptors derive from a woman between 40 and 55 years old in good health.

The rearrangement links TRBV12-3 or TRBV12-4 to TRBJ1-2; the D gene is possibly TRBD1 (5 bases). Trimming stripped 6 bases from V and 2 bases from J, with 13 bases between. The CDR3 runs to 14 residues. CDR3 sequence reads: CASSAWGENYGYTF. Written as DNA, the CDR3 is TGTGCCAGCAGCGCCTGGGGCGAAAACTATGGCTACACCTTC.

The chain is built from TRBV12-3 or TRBV12-4 and TRBJ2-5; TRBD2 aligns across 9 bases. This CDR3 is built from 15 residues. Trimming cost V 7 bases and J 4 bases; bases outside gene matches: 10. The CDR3 protein is CASTFWGAGGETQYF. CDR3 sequence (DNA): TGTGCCAGCACCTTTTGGGGAGCGGGGGGAGAGACCCAGTACTTC.

The rearrangement links TRBV20-1 to TRBJ1-5, with D perhaps TRBD1 (6 bases). The CDR3 totals 15 residues. CDR1 is DFQATT and CDR2 is SNEGSKA in the germline V gene (reference sequence). V was cut by 0 bases and J by 11 bases, with 20 bases left in between. CDR3 in DNA: TGCAGTGCTAGAGATCGGGGGGGCCGACTGGCAACCCAGCATTTT. It encodes CSARDRGGRLATQHF.

The J gene is TRBJ1-2, the V gene TRBV2, with TRBD1 matching over 8 bases. The CDR3 spans 14 residues. The V gene's germline CDR1 is SNHLY and CDR2 FYNNEI. V trimming: 6 bases; J trimming: 4 bases; junction bases outside the gene matches: 7. This CDR3 is CASRETGVPYGYTF. In nucleotides, the CDR3 is TGTGCCAGCAGGGAGACAGGGGTCCCCTATGGCTACACCTTC.

The genes are TRBV6-1 and TRBJ2-7, with no clear D. V was trimmed by 6 bases and J by 4 bases, leaving 16 bases between them. CDR3 size: 14 residues. Germline V gene sequence: CDR1 MNHNS, CDR2 SASEGT. For the CDR3, the DNA is TGTGCCAGCAGAAAAGACCGAAGATTGTACGAGCAGTACTTC. Its translation is CASRKDRRLYEQYF.

The V and J genes are TRBV20-1 and TRBJ2-1, with TRBD1 as a possible D gene (5 bases). In germline, CDR1 is DFQATT, CDR2 SNEGSKA (reference sequence). V lost 1 base and J lost 13, with 14 bases in between. The CDR3 extends over 12 amino acids. The CDR3 region is CSARGLQGNQFF. DNA for the CDR3: TGCAGTGCTAGAGGATTGCAGGGAAACCAGTTCTTC.

V usage is TRBV20-1 and J usage is TRBJ2-1, with D possibly TRBD2 on 5 matching bases. The germline V and J ends were trimmed by 5 bases and 5 bases, with 25 bases remaining between them. The CDR3 totals 17 residues. From germline, CDR1 is DFQATT and CDR2 SNEGSKA (reference sequence). CDR3: CSAPTWKRSGGDNEQFF. As DNA, the CDR3 is TGCAGTGCTCCGACCTGGAAACGGTCAGGAGGAGACAATGAGCAGTTCTTC.

The chain has TRBV7-9 and TRBJ1-6; no clear D. With 0 bases removed from V and 10 bases from J, the gap between germline ends came to 13 bases. Germline values: CDR1 SEHNR, CDR2 FQNEAQ (reference sequence). The CDR3 runs 15 residues. As DNA, the CDR3 is TGTGCCAGCAGCTTAGCGAATACAAATAGATCACCCCTCCACTTT. It translates to CASSLANTNRSPLHF.

V and J are TRBV20-1 and TRBJ1-2, with a possible D match to TRBD1 (6 bases). The germline V gene encodes CDR1 DFQATT and CDR2 SNEGSKA (reference sequence). This CDR3 region has 14 residues. V was pared by 5 bases and J by 4 bases, with 17 bases between. In DNA, the CDR3 is TGCAGTGCTCGCCAGGGGCCCCCACCCTATGGCTACACCTTC. It codes for CSARQGPPPYGYTF.

This chain links TRBV29-1 with TRBJ2-6; 11 bases align to TRBD1. The CDR3 sequence is 16 residues long. Losses at the gene ends were 5 bases for V and 2 bases for J; bases not matched to a gene: 5. Germline CDR1 reads SQVTM; CDR2 reads ANQGSEA. The CDR3, as DNA: TGCAGCGTTTTTTGGACAGGGGGCCCTGGGGCCAACGTCCTGACTTTC. As protein: CSVFWTGGPGANVLTF.

This clonotype was seen more than once but under ten times. The CDR3 region has the DNA TGTGCCAGCAGCCTGCACTCTGAGACCCAGTACTTC. Encoded protein: CASSLHSETQYF. V is TRBV7-9 and J is TRBJ2-7, with no clear D. The end of the DNA fits TRBJ2-5 better, so the J call may be wrong. CDR3 length: 12 residues. CDR1 SEHNR and CDR2 FQNEAQ come from the germline V gene (reference sequence).

V usage is TRBV5-5 and J usage is TRBJ2-3; the D is unclear. The CDR3 is 14 residues long. CDR1 and CDR2 from the germline V gene are SGHKS and YYEKEE (reference sequence). Trimming left V 9 bases short and J 10 bases short, with 24 bases between. The CDR3: CATARGWVEGAQYF. The CDR3, as DNA: TGTGCCACTGCACGTGGCTGGGTCGAAGGCGCGCAGTATTTT.

V gene TRBV20-1 combines with J gene TRBJ2-5, with a weak D call TRBD1 (5 bases). Germline loops: CDR1 DFQATT, CDR2 SNEGSKA (reference sequence). V lost 6 bases to trimming and J lost 3 bases, with 20 bases between them. CDR3 length: 15 amino acids. CDR3 coding DNA: TGCAGTGCCCCGTCGTATCCCGACAGCGAAGAGACCCAGTACTTC. It yields the protein CSAPSYPDSEETQYF.

This chain joins TRBV7-9 and TRBJ1-2; D gene uncertain. Trimming removed 5 bases at V and 4 bases at J, with 11 bases between. Germline V CDR1 and CDR2: SEHNR, FQNEAQ (reference sequence). The CDR3 is made up of 13 amino acids. The CDR3 here is CASSPTEAYGYTF. CDR3 DNA: TGTGCCAGCAGCCCCACAGAGGCCTATGGCTACACCTTC.

The V and J genes are TRBV5-1 and TRBJ2-3, with D perhaps being TRBD1 or TRBD2 (5 bases each). CDR3 length: 17 residues. The V end was cut by 6 bases, the J end by 2 bases, with 22 bases between. Germline CDR1 is SGHRS and CDR2 is YFSETQ. DNA of the CDR3: TGCGCCAGCACCACCCCCTTAGGGTGGGGGTACACAGATACGCAGTATTTT. Its protein product is CASTTPLGWGYTDTQYF.

This clonotype was picked up a small number of times. The V and J genes are TRBV6-2 or TRBV6-3 and TRBJ2-1; 9 nucleotides align to TRBD2. The CDR3 is 16 amino acids. Germline loops: CDR1 MNHEY, CDR2 SVGEGT. V was pared by 6 bases and J by 4 bases, with 10 bases of the junction left unmatched. The CDR3 spells CASREFGTSPYNEQFF. The CDR3 DNA follows: TGTGCCAGCAGGGAGTTCGGGACTAGCCCTTACAATGAGCAGTTCTTC.

This clonotype was seen repeatedly, ten times or more. The chain links TRBV12-3 or TRBV12-4 to TRBJ2-7; D gene unclear. Between the trimmed V and J ends, which lost 6 bases and 3 bases, there was a span of 6 bases. The CDR3 sequence is 11 residues long. The CDR3 DNA sequence: TGTGCCAGCAGCAACCTCTACGAGCAGTACTTC. Its translation: CASSNLYEQYF.

This clonotype has only one observation. The V gene is TRBV6-1, the J gene TRBJ1-2; D is unclear. Germline CDR1 and CDR2: MNHNS and SASEGT. The V and J ends lost 6 bases and 4 bases respectively, with 15 bases between them. The CDR3 spans 14 residues. The CDR3 DNA follows: TGTGCCAGCAGCCCTTCTCCAGGATCCTATGGCTACACCTTC. Amino acid sequence: CASSPSPGSYGYTF.

The chain is built from TRBV20-1 and TRBJ2-7; TRBD2 might be the D (6 bases). V lost 0 bases, J lost 2 bases, and 17 bases lay in between. CDR1 is DFQATT, CDR2 SNEGSKA, per germline (reference sequence). The CDR3 is 16 amino acids. CDR3 sequence (DNA): TGCAGTGCTAGAGACGAATCCCGGGGGATCCCCTACGAGCAGTACTTC. It specifies CSARDESRGIPYEQYF.